What follows is one T cell receptor (beta chain) and its context. As yet, its antigen is unknown. The patients chosen for sequencing had shown expansion of CD8+CD57+ cells (detected by flow cytometry). Severe acquired aplastic anemia was present in all patients. This entry comes from a study of CD8+CD57+ T cells in acquired aplastic anemia. Study at large: Mean DNA quantity obtained from sorted CD4+ and CD8+ cells was 2.5 to 4 ug.

Regarding the study as a whole: Between patients and controls, CD8+ Simpson's diversity did not vary significantly. Between patients and controls, around 31 CD8+ CDR3 sequences were found in common.

Profiles of TCR beta VDJ and CDR3 were generated from a genomic DNA template. Each CDR3 protein is one row after TCRdb ran MiXCR on the reads. This table holds 200,000 to 250,000 distinct CDR3 sequences, about 60% found once. V lost 6 bases and J 7 bases, leaving 13 bases between the germline ends. The CDR3 spans 14 residues. Per germline, CDR1 SEHNR and CDR2 FQNEAQ (reference sequence). The specimen was sorted CD4+, CD8+, or CD8+CD57+ T cells (not recorded which) from PBMCs. The gene calls are TRBV7-9 and TRBJ1-6; D gene unclear. This TCR derives from a human donor with aplastic anemia. CDR3 sequence: CASSLTPSNSPLHF. The DNA of the CDR3 is TGTGCCAGCAGTTTAACCCCCAGCAATTCACCCCTCCACTTT.